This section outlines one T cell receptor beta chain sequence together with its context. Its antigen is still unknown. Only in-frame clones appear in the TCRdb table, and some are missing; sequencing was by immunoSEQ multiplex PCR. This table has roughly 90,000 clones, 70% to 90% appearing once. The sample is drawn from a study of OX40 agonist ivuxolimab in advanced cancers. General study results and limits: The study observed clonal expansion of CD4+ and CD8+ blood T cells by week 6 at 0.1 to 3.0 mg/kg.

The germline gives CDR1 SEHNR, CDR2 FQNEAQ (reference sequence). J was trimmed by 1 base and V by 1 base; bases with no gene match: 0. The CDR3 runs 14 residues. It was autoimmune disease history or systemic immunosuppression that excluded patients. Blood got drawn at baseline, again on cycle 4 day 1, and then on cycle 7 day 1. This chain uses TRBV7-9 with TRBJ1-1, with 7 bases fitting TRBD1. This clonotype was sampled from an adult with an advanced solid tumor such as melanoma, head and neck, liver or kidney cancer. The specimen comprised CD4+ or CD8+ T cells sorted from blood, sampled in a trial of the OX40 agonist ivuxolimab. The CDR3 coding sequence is TGTGCCAGCAGCTTAGGGACAGGGAACACTGAAGCTTTCTTT. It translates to CASSLGTGNTEAFF.